The next 2 T cell receptor beta chains were all read from a single sample in a study of T cell clones after liver transplantation. Data came from immunoSEQ multiplex PCR; TCRdb stores just in-frame clones and leaves some out. The sample includes about 22,000 clones, around 63% seen only once; the top ten take approximately 2.9%. The sequences come from CD4+ T cells from blood, collected before liver transplant. The receptors were sampled from a human donor who received a liver transplant.

The gene calls are TRBV7-8 and TRBJ1-3; 8 nucleotides line up with TRBD1. V trimming: 5 bases; J trimming: 11 bases; junction bases outside the gene matches: 20. This CDR3 spans 17 amino acids. Germline loops: CDR1 SGHVS, CDR2 FQNEAQ. The CDR3 DNA sequence: TGTGCCAGCAGCCCTAGTCGCAACAGGGGGGCGGTGTATTCCATATATTTT. Its protein product is CASSPSRNRGAVYSIYF.

V is TRBV6-5 and J is TRBJ2-7; 7 bases are a match to TRBD1. Trimming took 8 bases from V and 1 from J; bases not matched to a gene: 5. The CDR3 sequence is 13 residues long. Germline V gene lookup returns CDR1 MNHEY and CDR2 SVGAGI. The CDR3 loop reads CASGQASSYEQYV. CDR3 nucleotide sequence: TGTGCCAGCGGACAGGCCTCATCCTACGAGCAGTACGTC.